The rows below give T cell receptor beta chains drawn from one sample of a study of response to subunit inactivated influenza vaccine. TCRdb itself ran the RT-PCR reads through MiXCR, one entry per CDR3 protein. The top ten clones hold more than 9.5% of a sample with about 580,000 distinct CDR3 sequences, 12% to 15% of them seen once. The material was PBMCs from blood, obtained 11 to 12 days after vaccination. The receptors derive from a man aged 45-65 years who received an inactivated influenza vaccine. The CDR3 runs from the conserved cysteine through the conserved F or W. The order of the fields is CDR3 DNA, CDR3 protein, clone size, CDR3 length, V gene, J gene, D gene. The D gene is left open where the match is weak. Expanded clones get a size class; other rows say once, few or many, or leave the size out.

cdr3_nt: TGTGCCACCTCGAAGGTGGTGTATCAGCCCCAGCATTTT
cdr3_aa: CATSKVVYQPQHF
clone_size: few
cdr3_length: 13
v_call: TRBV6-6
j_call: TRBJ1-5
d_call: .

cdr3_nt: TGTGCCTGGAGCAACCCGGGACAGGGTATTAGCGAGCAGTACTTC
cdr3_aa: CAWSNPGQGISEQYF
clone_size: .
cdr3_length: 15
v_call: TRBV30
j_call: TRBJ2-7
d_call: TRBD1

cdr3_nt: TGTGCCAGCAGCAAGGGATTTGCCTATGGCTACACCTTC
cdr3_aa: CASSKGFAYGYTF
clone_size: .
cdr3_length: 13
v_call: TRBV6-1
j_call: TRBJ1-2
d_call: .

cdr3_nt: TGCAGTGCTAGAAATAGCGGGGGGGCCGAGACCCAGTACTTC
cdr3_aa: CSARNSGGAETQYF
clone_size: few
cdr3_length: 14
v_call: TRBV20-1
j_call: TRBJ2-5
d_call: TRBD2

cdr3_nt: TGTGCCATCAGTGAGAACAGCAGCAATGAGCAGTTCTTC
cdr3_aa: CAISENSSNEQFF
clone_size: few
cdr3_length: 13
v_call: TRBV10-3
j_call: TRBJ2-1
d_call: .

cdr3_nt: TGCGCCAGCAGCCGAGATTCGGGGGCCGGGGAGCTGTTTTTT
cdr3_aa: CASSRDSGAGELFF
clone_size: many
cdr3_length: 14
v_call: TRBV5-1
j_call: TRBJ2-2
d_call: .

cdr3_nt: TGTGCCACCAGCAGAGATGGACCATCGGGTACGCAGTATTTT
cdr3_aa: CATSRDGPSGTQYF
clone_size: few
cdr3_length: 14
v_call: TRBV15
j_call: TRBJ2-3
d_call: .

cdr3_nt: TGTGCCAGCAGCCAAGCGGAGATCGGGGCCCAGTACTTC
cdr3_aa: CASSQAEIGAQYF
clone_size: few
cdr3_length: 13
v_call: TRBV4-2
j_call: TRBJ2-5
d_call: .

cdr3_nt: TGCAGCGTTGAACGGGAGCGGGAGGGCCGCTACGAGCAGTACTTC
cdr3_aa: CSVEREREGRYEQYF
clone_size: .
cdr3_length: 15
v_call: TRBV29-1
j_call: TRBJ2-7
d_call: TRBD2

cdr3_nt: TGCAGTGCTAGAGAAGGGGGGGAGAATGAGCAGTTCTTC
cdr3_aa: CSAREGGENEQFF
clone_size: few
cdr3_length: 13
v_call: TRBV20-1
j_call: TRBJ2-1
d_call: .

cdr3_nt: TGCGCCAGCAGCTCCCGCCCGGGGCAGCCGAACACTGAAGCTTTCTTT
cdr3_aa: CASSSRPGQPNTEAFF
clone_size: few
cdr3_length: 16
v_call: TRBV5-1
j_call: TRBJ1-1
d_call: .

cdr3_nt: TGTGCCAGCAGCCAGACTAGCGGGAATCCTTTATACAATGAGCAGTTCTTC
cdr3_aa: CASSQTSGNPLYNEQFF
clone_size: .
cdr3_length: 17
v_call: TRBV5-5
j_call: TRBJ2-1
d_call: TRBD2

cdr3_nt: TGCGCCAGCAGCTTGGGACAGGGGTTCAATGAGCAGTTCTTC
cdr3_aa: CASSLGQGFNEQFF
clone_size: .
cdr3_length: 14
v_call: TRBV5-1
j_call: TRBJ2-1
d_call: TRBD1

cdr3_nt: TGCAGCGTTGAAGATTGGAACAGGGGGGGCCCCGGGGAGCTGTTTTTT
cdr3_aa: CSVEDWNRGGPGELFF
clone_size: few
cdr3_length: 16
v_call: TRBV29-1
j_call: TRBJ2-2
d_call: .

cdr3_nt: TGTGCCAGCAAGGACGCTTCCAACTCCTACGAGCAGTACTTC
cdr3_aa: CASKDASNSYEQYF
clone_size: few
cdr3_length: 14
v_call: TRBV28
j_call: TRBJ2-7
d_call: .

cdr3_nt: TGTGCCATCAGTGAGTCTACGACGGCAAACTATGGCTACACCTTC
cdr3_aa: CAISESTTANYGYTF
clone_size: .
cdr3_length: 15
v_call: TRBV10-3
j_call: TRBJ1-2
d_call: .

cdr3_nt: TGCGCCAGCAGCCAAGATTGGTCCGGGACAGGGTACGCCGAGCAGTTCTTC
cdr3_aa: CASSQDWSGTGYAEQFF
clone_size: few
cdr3_length: 17
v_call: TRBV4-1
j_call: TRBJ2-1
d_call: TRBD1

cdr3_nt: TGTGCCAGCAGCCAGCCAAGACAGGGTCTGACTGAAGCTTTCTTT
cdr3_aa: CASSQPRQGLTEAFF
clone_size: few
cdr3_length: 15
v_call: TRBV4-2
j_call: TRBJ1-1
d_call: TRBD1

cdr3_nt: TGTGCCAGCAGCGCACGACTGAGCTTACGTGGCTACACCTTC
cdr3_aa: CASSARLSLRGYTF
clone_size: .
cdr3_length: 14
v_call: TRBV21-1
j_call: TRBJ1-2
d_call: .

cdr3_nt: TGTGCCAGGGGGACAGTCCTCTATGGCTACACCTTC
cdr3_aa: CARGTVLYGYTF
clone_size: .
cdr3_length: 12
v_call: TRBV2
j_call: TRBJ1-2
d_call: TRBD1

cdr3_nt: TGTGCCAGCAGCTCGTGGACAGGCGGACTCAATCAGCCCCAGCATTTT
cdr3_aa: CASSSWTGGLNQPQHF
clone_size: .
cdr3_length: 16
v_call: TRBV5-6
j_call: TRBJ1-5
d_call: TRBD1

cdr3_nt: TGTGCCACCAGCAGAGAGGGCGCCGGACAGGGAGGGTACGAGCAGTACTTC
cdr3_aa: CATSREGAGQGGYEQYF
clone_size: few
cdr3_length: 17
v_call: TRBV15
j_call: TRBJ2-7
d_call: .

cdr3_nt: TGCGCCAGCAGCTTGAGAGGGTTTAACACTGAAGCTTTCTTT
cdr3_aa: CASSLRGFNTEAFF
clone_size: few
cdr3_length: 14
v_call: TRBV5-1
j_call: TRBJ1-1
d_call: .

cdr3_nt: TGTGCCAGCAGTTTAGGAACAGGGGCCTTTGTCCAGTACTTC
cdr3_aa: CASSLGTGAFVQYF
clone_size: .
cdr3_length: 14
v_call: TRBV12-3/TRBV12-4
j_call: TRBJ2-5
d_call: TRBD1